The 9 T cell receptor beta chains below come from one sample, sequenced in a study of blood T cell repertoires in COVID-19. Clones were read by immunoSEQ multiplex PCR, and TCRdb kept only the in-frame ones, dropping some. The repertoire holds under 150,000 clones, around 84% seen once, with roughly 2.3% in the top ten. Sequencing used PBMCs or T cells enriched from blood (not recorded which). These receptors were taken from a man aged 35 to 55 with acute COVID-19.

The CDR3 DNA reads as TGTGCCAGCAGCCGATTTCGGTCATCGGCCTACGAGCAGTACTTC. Its translation: CASSRFRSSAYEQYF. This chain connects TRBV14 to TRBJ2-7, with D unresolved. The CDR3 sequence is 15 residues long. V gave up 4 bases and J gave up 2 bases, with 15 bases separating them. Germline values: CDR1 SGHDN, CDR2 FVKESK.

The V call is TRBV25-1, the J call TRBJ1-1; a possible D gene is TRBD1 (6 bases). This CDR3 is 15 amino acids long. Germline CDR1 reads MGHDK; CDR2 reads SYGVNS. Trimming cost V 4 bases and J 3 bases, with 15 bases left between them. The DNA for the CDR3 is TGTGCCAGCAGTGCCGTTCTAGGGGGTGACACTGAAGCTTTCTTT. Encoded protein: CASSAVLGGDTEAFF.

The chain has TRBV2 and TRBJ1-5, with D tentatively TRBD1 (6 bases). The CDR3 runs to 17 residues. The germline V gene has CDR1 SNHLY and CDR2 FYNNEI. Trimming cost V 5 bases and J 0 bases, with 17 bases left between them. CDR3 sequence: CASSHRGGTFSNQPQHF. The CDR3 DNA sequence: TGTGCCAGCAGTCACCGTGGGGGCACTTTTAGCAATCAGCCCCAGCATTTT.

This chain links TRBV3-1 (or the pseudogene TRBV3-2) with TRBJ2-7; TRBD1 might be the D (6 bases). V was pared by 4 bases and J by 5 bases, with 12 bases between. Germline V gene lookup returns CDR1 LGHDT and CDR2 YNNKEL (reference sequence). The CDR3 consists of 13 residues. The CDR3 sequence: CASSPLGGHEQYF. CDR3 sequence (DNA): TGTGCCAGCAGCCCTCTAGGGGGACACGAGCAGTACTTC.

This rearrangement joins TRBV21-1 to TRBJ1-2; TRBD1 is the table's D call and was not checked against the DNA. TRBV21-1 counts as a pseudogene. The CDR3 contains 14 residues. The CDR3 DNA is TGTGCCAGCAGCAGAGGGGGTAGGGTCTATGGCTACACCTTC. Translated, it gives CASSRGGRVYGYTF.

The chain recombines TRBV13 with TRBJ1-1, with D unclear. Trimming cost V 3 bases and J 1 base, with 9 bases left between them. This CDR3 has 14 residues. Germline CDR1 and CDR2: PRHDT and FYEKMQ (reference sequence). The CDR3 is CASSFPTGNTEAFF. The CDR3 region has the DNA TGTGCCAGCAGCTTTCCGACGGGGAACACTGAAGCTTTCTTT.

In regard to this clone: The junction differs from germline at one of its ends, possibly a read error. The V and J genes are TRBV9 and TRBJ2-7, with TRBD2 matching 16 bases. This CDR3 is built from 14 residues. Germline values: CDR1 SGDLS, CDR2 YYNGEE. The CDR3 spells CASSRGLAGGFKNF. The CDR3 DNA reads as TGTGCCAGCAGCCGGGGACTAGCGGGAGGGTTTAAGAACTTC. Using reference TRBV9 and TRBJ2-7 for the parts outside the CDR3, the full variable domain is DSGVTQTPKHLITATGQRVTLRCSPRSGDLSVYWYQQSLDQGLQFLIQYYNGEERAKGNILERFSAQQFPDLHSELNLSSLELGDSALYFCASSRGLAGGFKNFGPGTRLTVT.

This clone showed up just a few times. The V gene is TRBV6-5, the J gene TRBJ1-2; possible D gene TRBD1, 5 bases. V was trimmed by 4 bases and J by 1 base, leaving 10 bases between them. This CDR3 spans 14 amino acids. Germline values: CDR1 MNHEY, CDR2 SVGAGI. CDR3 region: CASSSGGVNYGYTF. The CDR3 coding sequence is TGTGCCAGCAGTTCCGGGGGGGTTAACTATGGCTACACCTTC.

The chain has TRBV30 and TRBJ1-1; D gene ambiguous. The V end lost 3 bases, the J end lost 1 base, and 3 bases lay between the germline ends. The CDR3 loop spans 11 amino acids. The germline gives CDR1 GTSNPN, CDR2 SVGIG (reference sequence). The CDR3 DNA reads as TGTGCCTGGAGCAAGAACACTGAAGCTTTCTTT. Its translation is CAWSKNTEAFF.